These 5 T cell receptor beta chains were sequenced from one sample in a study of blood T cells in healthy people across ages. Together with a sample-barcoded 5' primer, a J-beta primer mix was included in a second PCR lasting about 7 to 12 cycles. TCRdb re-called the 5' RACE reads with MiXCR, one entry per CDR3 protein. The table includes about 1.6 million distinct CDR3 sequences, around 35% detected once. Sequenced input: blood. Source of these receptors: a woman in her twenties or thirties in good health.

The rearrangement joins TRBV5-1 to TRBJ1-2; tentatively, D is TRBD1 (5 bases). This CDR3 is 13 amino acids long. The V and J ends lost 0 bases and 7 bases respectively, with 10 bases between them. CDR1 SGHRS and CDR2 YFSETQ come from the germline V gene. CDR3 sequence (DNA): TGCGCCAGCAGCTTGGAGGCAGGGAGTGGCTACACCTTC. Translation gives CASSLEAGSGYTF.

There are a few counts of this clonotype. This sequence joins TRBV6-6 and TRBJ1-5; a weak D match, TRBD1 (5 bases). CDR1 and CDR2 from the germline V gene are MNHNY and SVGAGI (reference sequence). The ends were cut back, 2 bases at V and 2 bases at J, with 10 bases in the middle. The CDR3 has 15 residues. CDR3 nucleotide sequence: TGTGCCAGCAGTTACGGGGGTGGGGGCAATCAGCCCCAGCATTTT. Translating it yields CASSYGGGGNQPQHF.

This chain links TRBV7-9 with TRBJ2-3, with D perhaps matching TRBD1 (5 bases). The V and J ends lost 4 bases and 0 bases respectively, with 8 bases between them. Germline V gene sequence: CDR1 SEHNR, CDR2 FQNEAQ (reference sequence). This CDR3 contains 14 residues. The CDR3 DNA is TGTGCCAGCAGCTCGGACATCAGCACAGATACGCAGTATTTT. This encodes CASSSDISTDTQYF.

This clonotype came up a few times. The rearrangement links TRBV9 to TRBJ2-7; 7 bases are a match to TRBD1. Germline V gene sequence: CDR1 SGDLS, CDR2 YYNGEE. After removal of 2 bases from V and 3 bases from J, the junction contained 5 bases not matched to a gene. The CDR3 length is 14 residues. CDR3 coding DNA: TGTGCCAGCAGCGTGGAGACAGGGTACTACGAGCAGTACTTC. Translated: CASSVETGYYEQYF.

This clonotype occurred many times. The chain has TRBV12-3 or TRBV12-4 and TRBJ2-5; TRBD2 matches at 9 bases. The CDR3 runs 16 residues. V lost 3 bases and J lost 5; bases outside the gene matches: 10. The CDR3 here is CASSFTSSGGWETQYF. CDR3 bases: TGTGCCAGCAGTTTTACTTCGAGCGGGGGGTGGGAGACCCAGTACTTC.